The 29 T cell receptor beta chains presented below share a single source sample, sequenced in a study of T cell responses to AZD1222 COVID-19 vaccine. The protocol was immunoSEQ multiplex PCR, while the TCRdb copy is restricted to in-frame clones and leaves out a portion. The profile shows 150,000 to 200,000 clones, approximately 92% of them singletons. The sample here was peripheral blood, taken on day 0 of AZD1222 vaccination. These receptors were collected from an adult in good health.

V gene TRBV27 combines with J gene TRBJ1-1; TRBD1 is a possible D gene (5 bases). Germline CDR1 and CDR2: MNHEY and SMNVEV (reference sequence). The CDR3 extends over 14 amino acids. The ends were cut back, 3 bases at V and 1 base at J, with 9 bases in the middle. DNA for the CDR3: TGTGCCAGCAGTTTCCAAACAGGGAACACTGAAGCTTTCTTT. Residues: CASSFQTGNTEAFF.

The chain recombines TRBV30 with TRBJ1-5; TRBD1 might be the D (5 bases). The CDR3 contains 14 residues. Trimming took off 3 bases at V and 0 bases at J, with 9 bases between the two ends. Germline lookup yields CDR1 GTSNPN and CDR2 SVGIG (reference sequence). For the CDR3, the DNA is TGTGCCTGGAGCGCCGGGACTAGCAATCAGCCCCAGCATTTT. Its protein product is CAWSAGTSNQPQHF. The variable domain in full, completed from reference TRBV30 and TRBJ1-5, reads SQTIHQWPATLVQPVGSPLSLECTVEGTSNPNLYWYRQAAGRGLQLLFYSVGIGQISSEVPQNLSASRPQDRQFILSSKKLLLSDSGFYLCAWSAGTSNQPQHFGDGTRLSIL.

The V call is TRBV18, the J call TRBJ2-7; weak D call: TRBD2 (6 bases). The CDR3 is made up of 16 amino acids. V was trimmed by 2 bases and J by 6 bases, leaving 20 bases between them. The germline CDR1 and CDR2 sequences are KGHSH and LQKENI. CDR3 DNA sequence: TGTGCCAGCTCACCAGGGCGGGACTTGGGTAAACCCGAGCAGTACTTC. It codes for CASSPGRDLGKPEQYF.

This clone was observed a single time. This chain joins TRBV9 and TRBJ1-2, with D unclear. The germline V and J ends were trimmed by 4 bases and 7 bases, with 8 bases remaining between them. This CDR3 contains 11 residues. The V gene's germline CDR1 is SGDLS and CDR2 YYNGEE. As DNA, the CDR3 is TGTGCCAGCAGCAGCTACCTTGGCTACACCTTC. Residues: CASSSYLGYTF.

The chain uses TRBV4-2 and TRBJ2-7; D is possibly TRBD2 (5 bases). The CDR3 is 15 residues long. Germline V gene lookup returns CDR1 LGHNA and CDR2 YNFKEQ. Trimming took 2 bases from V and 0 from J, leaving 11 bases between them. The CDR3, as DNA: TGTGCCAGCAGCCAACCTCTAGCCTCCTCCTACGAGCAGTACTTC. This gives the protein CASSQPLASSYEQYF.

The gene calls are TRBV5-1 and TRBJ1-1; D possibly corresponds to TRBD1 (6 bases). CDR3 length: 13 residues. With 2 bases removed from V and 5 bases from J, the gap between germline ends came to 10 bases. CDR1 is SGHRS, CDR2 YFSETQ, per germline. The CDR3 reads CASSFDRLTEAFF. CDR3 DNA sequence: TGCGCCAGCAGCTTCGACAGGCTTACTGAAGCTTTCTTT.

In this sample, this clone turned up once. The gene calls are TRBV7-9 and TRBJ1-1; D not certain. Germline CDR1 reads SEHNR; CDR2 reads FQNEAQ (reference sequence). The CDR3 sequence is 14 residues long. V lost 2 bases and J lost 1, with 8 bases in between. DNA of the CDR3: TGTGCCAGCAGCTTAAAGGGCGCGAACACTGAAGCTTTCTTT. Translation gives CASSLKGANTEAFF. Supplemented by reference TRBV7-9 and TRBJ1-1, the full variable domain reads DTGVSQNPRHKITKRGQNVTFRCDPISEHNRLYWYRQTLGQGPEFLTYFQNEAQLEKSRLLSDRFSAERPKGSFSTLEIQRTEQGDSAMYLCASSLKGANTEAFFGQGTRLTVV.

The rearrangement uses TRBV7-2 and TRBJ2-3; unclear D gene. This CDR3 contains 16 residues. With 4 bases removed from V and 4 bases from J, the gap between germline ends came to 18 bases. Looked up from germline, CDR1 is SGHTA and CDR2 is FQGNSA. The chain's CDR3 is CASSSRPTGGADTQYF. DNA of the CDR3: TGTGCCAGCAGCTCCCGCCCGACCGGTGGCGCAGATACGCAGTATTTT.

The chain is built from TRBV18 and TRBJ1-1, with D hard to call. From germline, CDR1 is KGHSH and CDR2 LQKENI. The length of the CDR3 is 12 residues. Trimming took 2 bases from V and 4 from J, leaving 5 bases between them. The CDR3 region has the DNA TGTGCCAGCTCACCAGGGGTCACTGAAGCTTTCTTT. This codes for CASSPGVTEAFF.

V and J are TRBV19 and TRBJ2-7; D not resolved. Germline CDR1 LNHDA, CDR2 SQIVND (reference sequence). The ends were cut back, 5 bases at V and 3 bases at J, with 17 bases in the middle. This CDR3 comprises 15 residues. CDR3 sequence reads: CASSPLSVEDYEQYF. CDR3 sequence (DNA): TGTGCCAGTAGTCCTCTAAGCGTGGAAGACTACGAGCAGTACTTC.

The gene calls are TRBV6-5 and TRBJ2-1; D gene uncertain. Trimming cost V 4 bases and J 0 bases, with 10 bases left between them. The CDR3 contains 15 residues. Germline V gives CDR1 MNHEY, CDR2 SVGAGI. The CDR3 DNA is TGTGCCAGCAGTTGGTATCCCAGCTCCTACAATGAGCAGTTCTTC. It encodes CASSWYPSSYNEQFF.

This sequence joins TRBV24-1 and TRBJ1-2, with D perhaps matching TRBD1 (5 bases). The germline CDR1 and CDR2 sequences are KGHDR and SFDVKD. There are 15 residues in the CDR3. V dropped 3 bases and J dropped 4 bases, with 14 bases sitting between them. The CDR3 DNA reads TGTGCCACCAGTGATCGGGAGGGGTCGATCTATGGCTACACCTTC. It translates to CATSDREGSIYGYTF.

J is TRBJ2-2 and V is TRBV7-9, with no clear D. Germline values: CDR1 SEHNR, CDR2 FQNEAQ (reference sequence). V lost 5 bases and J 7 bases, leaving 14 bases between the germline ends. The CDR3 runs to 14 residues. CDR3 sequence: CASSPRQAVGELFF. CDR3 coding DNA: TGTGCCAGCAGCCCACGGCAGGCTGTCGGGGAGCTGTTTTTT.

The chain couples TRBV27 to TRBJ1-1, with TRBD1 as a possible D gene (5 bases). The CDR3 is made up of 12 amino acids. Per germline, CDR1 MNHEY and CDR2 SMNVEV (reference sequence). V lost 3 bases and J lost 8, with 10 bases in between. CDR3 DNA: TGTGCCAGCAGTTTTGTGGGGGGGGAAGCTTTCTTT. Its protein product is CASSFVGGEAFF.

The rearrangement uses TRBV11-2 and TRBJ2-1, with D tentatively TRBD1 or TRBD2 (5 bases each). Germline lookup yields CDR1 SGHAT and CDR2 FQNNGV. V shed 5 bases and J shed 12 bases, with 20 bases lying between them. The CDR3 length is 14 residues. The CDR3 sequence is CASSRIGTTRVQFF. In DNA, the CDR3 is TGTGCCAGCAGCCGCATTGGGACCACACGTGTGCAGTTCTTC.

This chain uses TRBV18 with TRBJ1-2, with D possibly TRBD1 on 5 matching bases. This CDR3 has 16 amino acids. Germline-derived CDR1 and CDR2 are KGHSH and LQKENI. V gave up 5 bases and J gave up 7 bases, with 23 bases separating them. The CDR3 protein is CASSTVGTVGDGGYTF. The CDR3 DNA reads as TGTGCCAGCTCAACGGTGGGGACGGTCGGTGACGGTGGCTACACCTTC.

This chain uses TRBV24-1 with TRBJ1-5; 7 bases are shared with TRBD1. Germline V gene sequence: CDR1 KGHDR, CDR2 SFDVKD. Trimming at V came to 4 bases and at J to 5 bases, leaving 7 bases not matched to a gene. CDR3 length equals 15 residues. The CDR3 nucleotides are TGTGCCACCAGTGACCCCCAGGGGGTGGATCAGCCCCAGCATTTT. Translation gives CATSDPQGVDQPQHF.

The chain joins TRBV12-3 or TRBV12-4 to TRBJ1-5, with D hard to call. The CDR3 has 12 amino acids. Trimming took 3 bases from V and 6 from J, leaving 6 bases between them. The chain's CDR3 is CASSFRSQPQHF. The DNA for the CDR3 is TGTGCCAGCAGTTTCCGGAGTCAGCCCCAGCATTTT.

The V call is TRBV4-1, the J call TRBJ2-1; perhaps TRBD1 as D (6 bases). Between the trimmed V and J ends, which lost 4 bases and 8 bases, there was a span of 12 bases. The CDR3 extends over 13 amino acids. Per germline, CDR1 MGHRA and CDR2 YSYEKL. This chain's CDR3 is CASSRTGLDEQFF. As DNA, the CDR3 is TGCGCCAGCAGCCGAACAGGGTTGGATGAGCAGTTCTTC.

As DNA, the CDR3 is TGTGCCAGCATTGGACAGGGGATTAGGTACGAGCAGTACTTC. Translation: CASIGQGIRYEQYF. The chain uses TRBV6-5 and TRBJ2-7; 9 positions agree with TRBD1. From germline, CDR1 is MNHEY and CDR2 SVGAGI. J lost 4 bases, V lost 7 bases, and 8 bases had no gene match. The CDR3 runs to 14 residues.

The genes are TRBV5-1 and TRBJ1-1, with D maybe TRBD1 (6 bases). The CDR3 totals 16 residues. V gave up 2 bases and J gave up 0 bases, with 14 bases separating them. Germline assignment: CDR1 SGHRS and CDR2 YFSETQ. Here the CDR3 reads CASSFGRTGLNTEAFF. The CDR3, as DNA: TGCGCCAGCAGCTTTGGCCGCACAGGGTTGAACACTGAAGCTTTCTTT. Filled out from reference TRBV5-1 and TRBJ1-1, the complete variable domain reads KAGVTQTPRYLIKTRGQQVTLSCSPISGHRSVSWYQQTPGQGLQFLFEYFSETQRNKGNFPGRFSGRQFSNSRSEMNVSTLELGDSALYLCASSFGRTGLNTEAFFGQGTRLTVV.

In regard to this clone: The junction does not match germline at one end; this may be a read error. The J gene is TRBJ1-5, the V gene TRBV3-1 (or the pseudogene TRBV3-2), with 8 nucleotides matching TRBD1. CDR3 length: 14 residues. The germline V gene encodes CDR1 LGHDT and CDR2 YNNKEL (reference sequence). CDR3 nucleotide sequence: TGTGCCAGCAGCCCTAGACAGGGGATTGCGGTCCTGTATTTT. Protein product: CASSPRQGIAVLYF.

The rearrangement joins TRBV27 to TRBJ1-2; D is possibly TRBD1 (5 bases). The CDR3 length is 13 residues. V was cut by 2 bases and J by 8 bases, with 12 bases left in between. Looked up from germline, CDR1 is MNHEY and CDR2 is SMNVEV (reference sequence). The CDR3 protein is CASSLTPGNGYTF. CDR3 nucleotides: TGTGCCAGCAGTTTAACCCCAGGGAACGGCTACACCTTC.

As DNA, the CDR3 is TGCGCCAGCAGCCAAGGAGCTGCCGGGGTAATATTCTTC. Translated: CASSQGAAGVIFF. J is TRBJ2-1 and V is TRBV4-1; D might be TRBD2 (5 bases). The CDR3 consists of 13 residues. V lost 1 base, J lost 16 bases, and 17 bases lay in between. Germline loops: CDR1 MGHRA, CDR2 YSYEKL.

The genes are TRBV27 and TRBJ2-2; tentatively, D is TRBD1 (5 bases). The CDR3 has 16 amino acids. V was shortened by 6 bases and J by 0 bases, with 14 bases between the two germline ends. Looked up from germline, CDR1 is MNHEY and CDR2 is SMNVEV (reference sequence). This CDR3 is CASSELGAPNTGELFF. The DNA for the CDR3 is TGTGCCAGCAGCGAGCTAGGGGCCCCGAACACCGGGGAGCTGTTTTTT.

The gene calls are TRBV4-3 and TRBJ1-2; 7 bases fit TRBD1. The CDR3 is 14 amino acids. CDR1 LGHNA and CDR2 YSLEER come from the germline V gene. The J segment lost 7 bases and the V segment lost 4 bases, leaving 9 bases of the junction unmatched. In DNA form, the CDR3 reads TGCGCCAGCAGCCCAGGACAGGTTTCGGGTGGCTACACCTTC. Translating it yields CASSPGQVSGGYTF.

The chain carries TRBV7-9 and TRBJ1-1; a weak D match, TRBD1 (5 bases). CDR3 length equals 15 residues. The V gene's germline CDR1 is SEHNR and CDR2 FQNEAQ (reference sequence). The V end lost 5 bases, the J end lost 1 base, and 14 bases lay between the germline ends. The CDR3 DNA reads TGTGCCAGCAGCGGCCTAGGGGTCCCGAACACTGAAGCTTTCTTT. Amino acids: CASSGLGVPNTEAFF.

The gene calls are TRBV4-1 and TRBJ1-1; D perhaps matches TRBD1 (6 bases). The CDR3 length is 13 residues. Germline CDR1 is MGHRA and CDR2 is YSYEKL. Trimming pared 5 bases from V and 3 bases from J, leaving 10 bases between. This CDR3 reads CASSDRIDTEAFF. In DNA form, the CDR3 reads TGCGCCAGCAGCGACAGGATTGACACTGAAGCTTTCTTT.

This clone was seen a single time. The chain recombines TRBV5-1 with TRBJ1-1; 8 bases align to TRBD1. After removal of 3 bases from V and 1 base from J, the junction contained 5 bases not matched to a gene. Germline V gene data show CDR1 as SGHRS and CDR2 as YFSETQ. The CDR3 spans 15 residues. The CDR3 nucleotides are TGCGCCAGCAGCTCCCTCGGACAGGGGAACACTGAAGCTTTCTTT. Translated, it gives CASSSLGQGNTEAFF. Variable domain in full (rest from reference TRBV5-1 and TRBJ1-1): KAGVTQTPRYLIKTRGQQVTLSCSPISGHRSVSWYQQTPGQGLQFLFEYFSETQRNKGNFPGRFSGRQFSNSRSEMNVSTLELGDSALYLCASSSLGQGNTEAFFGQGTRLTVV.